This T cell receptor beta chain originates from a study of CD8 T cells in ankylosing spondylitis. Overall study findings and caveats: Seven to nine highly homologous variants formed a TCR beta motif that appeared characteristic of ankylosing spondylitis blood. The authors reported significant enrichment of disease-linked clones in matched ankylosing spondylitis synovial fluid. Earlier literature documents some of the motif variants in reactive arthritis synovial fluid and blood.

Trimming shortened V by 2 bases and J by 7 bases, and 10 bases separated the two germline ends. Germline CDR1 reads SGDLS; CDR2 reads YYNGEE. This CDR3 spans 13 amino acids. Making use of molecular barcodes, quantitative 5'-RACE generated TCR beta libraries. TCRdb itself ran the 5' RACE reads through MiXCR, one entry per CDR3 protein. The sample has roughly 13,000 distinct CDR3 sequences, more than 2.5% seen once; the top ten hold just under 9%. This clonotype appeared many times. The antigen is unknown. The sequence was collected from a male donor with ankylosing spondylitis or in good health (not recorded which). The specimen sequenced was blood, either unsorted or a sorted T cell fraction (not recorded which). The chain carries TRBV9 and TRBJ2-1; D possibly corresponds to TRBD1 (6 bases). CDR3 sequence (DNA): TGTGCCAGCAGCGTCTCACAGGGTAATGAGCAGTTCTTC. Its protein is CASSVSQGNEQFF.